The 8 T cell receptor beta chains below all came from one sample that was sequenced in a study of response to subunit inactivated influenza vaccine. TCRdb independently ran MiXCR on the RT-PCR reads; one entry per CDR3 protein. The table records around 520,000 distinct CDR3 sequences, about 25% of them present only once. Sample: CD4+ T cells sorted from PBMCs, taken 5 days after vaccination. These receptors were collected from a middle-aged man who received an inactivated influenza vaccine.

V and J are TRBV7-9 and TRBJ2-3; D is uncertain. The CDR3 is 13 residues long. Germline V gene sequence: CDR1 SEHNR, CDR2 FQNEAQ (reference sequence). The germline V and J ends were trimmed by 0 bases and 14 bases, with 15 bases remaining between them. The CDR3 protein is CASSLAERRIRYF. CDR3 coding DNA: TGTGCCAGCAGCTTAGCCGAAAGACGGATACGGTATTTT.

V gene TRBV28 combines with J gene TRBJ2-3; D gene uncertain. In germline, CDR1 is MDHEN, CDR2 SYDVKM. The CDR3 runs 15 residues. Trimming cost V 4 bases and J 3 bases, with 14 bases left between them. CDR3 in amino acids: CASSSVTEDTDTQYF. The CDR3 coding sequence is TGTGCCAGCAGTTCCGTGACGGAAGATACAGATACGCAGTATTTT.

V is TRBV28 and J is TRBJ2-2, with D tentatively TRBD2 (5 bases). Germline V CDR1 and CDR2: MDHEN, SYDVKM. The CDR3 runs 12 residues. V was pared by 8 bases and J by 7 bases, with 11 bases between. For the CDR3, the DNA is TGTGCCAGCTATTCGGGGATCGGGGAGCTGTTTTTT. It translates to CASYSGIGELFF.

This chain joins TRBV3-1 and TRBJ1-3; D possibly corresponds to TRBD1 (6 bases). Germline V gives CDR1 LGHDT, CDR2 YNNKEL (reference sequence). The V and J ends lost 4 bases and 0 bases respectively, with 10 bases between them. This CDR3 is 15 amino acids long. DNA of the CDR3: TGTGCCAGCAGCCGGTGGACAGCCTCTGGAAACACCATATATTTT. Protein product: CASSRWTASGNTIYF. Filled out from reference TRBV3-1 and TRBJ1-3, the complete variable domain reads DTAVSQTPKYLVTQMGNDKSIKCEQNLGHDTMYWYKQDSKKFLKIMFSYNNKELIINETVPNRFSPKSPDKAHLNLHINSLELGDSAVYFCASSRWTASGNTIYFGEGSWLTVV.

The J gene is TRBJ2-5, the V gene TRBV20-1; D unclear. Germline V gene data show CDR1 as DFQATT and CDR2 as SNEGSKA (reference sequence). V lost 4 bases, J lost 0 bases, and 12 bases lay in between. The CDR3 is 14 residues long. CDR3 protein: CSANPVGYQETQYF. The DNA for the CDR3 is TGCAGTGCTAACCCAGTGGGCTACCAAGAGACCCAGTACTTC.

In this sample, this clonotype turned up a few times. The chain carries TRBV7-3 and TRBJ2-1, with D perhaps being TRBD1 or TRBD2 (5 bases each). The CDR3 spans 16 residues. The germline V gene encodes CDR1 SGHTA and CDR2 FQGTGA. V lost 2 bases and J 7 bases, leaving 18 bases between the germline ends. This CDR3 reads CASSLGGPVFANEQFF. In DNA, the CDR3 is TGTGCCAGCAGCTTAGGGGGTCCAGTGTTCGCTAATGAGCAGTTCTTC.

Turning to this clonotype: Being one base from a much bigger clone, this may be a read error. V and J are TRBV6-2 or TRBV6-3 and TRBJ2-7; the match to TRBD2 covers 14 bases. This CDR3 is 14 amino acids long. Losses at the gene ends were 6 bases for V and 3 bases for J; bases not matched to a gene: 1. CDR1 and CDR2 (germline): MNHEY, SVGEGT. The CDR3 region has the DNA TGTGCCAGCAGGGGGACTAGCGGGGGCTACGAGCAGTACTTC. Encoded protein: CASRGTSGGYEQYF.

J is TRBJ2-5 and V is TRBV5-1; D may be TRBD1 (6 bases). There are 15 residues in the CDR3. Germline-derived CDR1 and CDR2 are SGHRS and YFSETQ. The V and J ends lost 1 base and 3 bases respectively, with 13 bases between them. CDR3 DNA sequence: TGCGCCAGCAGCTTGTTGGGGGCGCAGAAAGAGACCCAGTACTTC. Residues: CASSLLGAQKETQYF.